The 22 T cell receptor beta chains listed next were all sequenced from one sample in a study of response to subunit inactivated influenza vaccine. Each CDR3 protein is one row after TCRdb ran MiXCR on the RT-PCR reads. Of a few hundred thousand distinct CDR3 sequences in the sample, 12% to 15% were seen once. This specimen consisted of PBMCs from blood, obtained 11 to 12 days after vaccination. Receptors originate from a man aged 50 or older who received an inactivated influenza vaccine.

This clonotype was seen ten or more times. The genes are TRBV5-5 and TRBJ2-1; 12 nucleotides agree with TRBD2. This CDR3 has 17 amino acids. V shed 4 bases and J 6 bases; nucleotides not matched to a gene: 11. Germline V CDR1 and CDR2: SGHKS, YYEKEE (reference sequence). The CDR3 region is CASSPRLAGEPFNEQFF. For the CDR3, the DNA is TGTGCCAGCAGCCCTCGACTAGCGGGAGAGCCCTTCAATGAGCAGTTCTTC.

J is TRBJ2-7 and V is TRBV29-1; D is possibly TRBD2 (6 bases). Between the trimmed V and J ends, which lost 4 bases and 6 bases, there was a span of 13 bases. Germline lookup yields CDR1 SQVTM and CDR2 ANQGSEA. The CDR3 extends over 12 amino acids. This CDR3 is CSVGTSLSEQYF. CDR3 sequence (DNA): TGCAGCGTTGGCACTAGCCTCTCCGAGCAGTACTTC.

The rearrangement links TRBV28 to TRBJ2-3; 11 nucleotides line up with TRBD1. With 7 bases clipped from V and 4 bases from J, the junction kept 4 bases outside the gene matches. CDR3 length equals 14 residues. Per the germline V gene, CDR1 is MDHEN and CDR2 is SYDVKM. Here the CDR3 reads CASNPGQGADTQYF. The CDR3 bases are TGTGCCAGCAATCCGGGACAGGGGGCAGATACGCAGTATTTT.

In its sample, this clonotype was seen a few times. The rearrangement links TRBV11-2 to TRBJ1-5, with D possibly matching TRBD1 (5 bases). V gave up 1 base and J gave up 0 bases, with 10 bases separating them. This CDR3 is 16 amino acids long. Germline CDR1 SGHAT, CDR2 FQNNGV. The CDR3 DNA follows: TGTGCCAGCAGCTTAGGAGGGGCTTATAGCAATCAGCCCCAGCATTTT. Protein sequence: CASSLGGAYSNQPQHF.

The J gene is TRBJ2-1, the V gene TRBV29-1, with TRBD1 matching over 7 bases. Germline V CDR1 and CDR2: SQVTM, ANQGSEA. V trimming: 4 bases; J trimming: 4 bases; junction bases outside the gene matches: 7. CDR3 length: 14 residues. CDR3 bases: TGCAGCGTTGGCTCTGGCAGGGGGTACAATGAGCAGTTCTTC. It codes for CSVGSGRGYNEQFF.

The gene calls are TRBV7-2 and TRBJ1-2; TRBD1 matches 8 bases. The CDR3 spans 15 residues. CDR1 is SGHTA and CDR2 is FQGNSA in the germline V gene. Trimming removed 5 bases from V and 3 bases from J; junction bases left unmatched: 8. CDR3 residues: CASSDRTGRDYGYTF. CDR3 DNA sequence: TGTGCCAGCAGCGATCGGACAGGGAGGGACTATGGCTACACCTTC.

The table lists this clonotype with a few counts. For the CDR3, the DNA is TGTGCTCGGACTTCCAATCAGCCCCAGCATTTT. This sequence encodes CARTSNQPQHF. This sequence joins TRBV12-3 or TRBV12-4 and TRBJ1-5; D remains unclear. This CDR3 is 11 amino acids long.

The chain is built from TRBV6-5 and TRBJ2-5; D gene unclear. CDR1 is MNHEY and CDR2 is SVGAGI in the germline V gene. This CDR3 spans 13 amino acids. V was trimmed by 3 bases and J by 4 bases, leaving 9 bases between them. The DNA of the CDR3 is TGTGCCAGCAGTTATGGGTGGTCAGAGACCCAGTACTTC. Translated: CASSYGWSETQYF.

This clonotype came up a few times. This chain uses TRBV29-1 with TRBJ2-7, with D perhaps matching TRBD2 (6 bases). Germline assignment: CDR1 SQVTM and CDR2 ANQGSEA. The V end was cut by 7 bases, the J end by 5 bases, with 15 bases between. This CDR3 is built from 12 residues. CDR3 sequence (DNA): TGCAGCGCACTAGCTCATCTCGACGAGCAGTACTTC. Translated, it gives CSALAHLDEQYF.

The chain employs TRBV15 and TRBJ1-1; D perhaps matches TRBD1 (6 bases). The V gene lost 5 bases and the J gene lost 1 base, with 14 bases spanning the gap. CDR3 length: 15 residues. Germline lookup yields CDR1 LNHNV and CDR2 YYDKDF (reference sequence). This chain's CDR3 is CATSPEGEQNTEAFF. DNA for the CDR3: TGTGCCACCAGCCCAGAGGGGGAGCAGAACACTGAAGCTTTCTTT. Filled out from reference TRBV15 and TRBJ1-1, the complete variable domain reads DAMVIQNPRYQVTQFGKPVTLSCSQTLNHNVMYWYQQKSSQAPKLLFHYYDKDFNNEADTPDNFQSRRPNTSFCFLDIRSPGLGDTAMYLCATSPEGEQNTEAFFGQGTRLTVV.

This clonotype was counted a few times. V is TRBV27 and J is TRBJ2-5; 7 nucleotides agree with TRBD1. Trimming cost V 6 bases and J 1 base; bases outside gene matches: 5. CDR1 is MNHEY, CDR2 SMNVEV, per germline (reference sequence). The CDR3 is made up of 14 amino acids. CDR3 region: CASSAGDSQETQYF. The DNA for the CDR3 is TGTGCCAGCAGCGCCGGGGACAGCCAAGAGACCCAGTACTTC.

The chain uses TRBV2 and TRBJ1-5; D is unresolved. The CDR3 sequence is 13 residues long. Germline assignment: CDR1 SNHLY and CDR2 FYNNEI. The V end lost 7 bases, the J end lost 4 bases, and 11 bases lay between the germline ends. DNA for the CDR3: TGTGCCAGCAAGCAGGACGCAAATCAGCCCCAGCATTTT. Its protein is CASKQDANQPQHF.

This clonotype has a handful of counts. The V and J genes are TRBV7-3 and TRBJ2-1, with 11 bases aligning to TRBD2. J gave up 8 bases and V 4 bases, and 7 bases lay outside the gene matches. This CDR3 contains 15 residues. Germline loops: CDR1 SGHTA, CDR2 FQGTGA. The CDR3 DNA follows: TGTGCCAGCAGCTACCTGACTAGCGGGAACTATGAGCAGTTCTTC. Translating gives CASSYLTSGNYEQFF.

The rearrangement uses TRBV12-3 or TRBV12-4 and TRBJ2-1, with D perhaps matching TRBD2 (6 bases). Trimming shortened V by 6 bases and J by 3 bases, and 15 bases separated the two germline ends. This CDR3 has 15 residues. The CDR3 loop reads CASRRGAGHYNEQFF. The CDR3 bases are TGTGCCAGCAGGCGCGGGGCGGGGCACTACAATGAGCAGTTCTTC.

The DNA of the CDR3 is TGTGCCACCAGCGCGGGACTTTCCAATGAGCAGTTCTTC. Translated, it gives CATSAGLSNEQFF. The rearrangement links TRBV15 to TRBJ2-1; D is perhaps TRBD2 (6 bases). The V end was cut by 5 bases, the J end by 6 bases, with 11 bases between. CDR3 length: 13 amino acids. CDR1 and CDR2 from the germline V gene are LNHNV and YYDKDF (reference sequence).

V and J are TRBV6-1 and TRBJ1-2; 7 bases are shared with TRBD1. Trimming took 6 bases from V and 8 from J; bases not matched to a gene: 15. CDR1 and CDR2 (germline): MNHNS, SASEGT. The CDR3 length is 15 residues. CDR3 DNA sequence: TGTGCCAGCAGGAGATCGGGACAGCCCGAGGGAGGCTACACCTTC. Translating it yields CASRRSGQPEGGYTF.

This clonotype was seen more than once but under ten times. The V call is TRBV20-1, the J call TRBJ2-7; possibly TRBD2 for D (6 bases). The V and J ends lost 1 base and 4 bases respectively, with 11 bases between them. Germline assignment: CDR1 DFQATT and CDR2 SNEGSKA (reference sequence). The CDR3 has 13 amino acids. The CDR3 region is CSARVPGSYEQYF. The CDR3 DNA reads as TGCAGTGCTAGAGTCCCCGGGAGTTACGAGCAGTACTTC.

This clonotype was counted only a few times. The chain carries TRBV18 and TRBJ2-1, with 12 bases matching TRBD1. This CDR3 has 15 residues. The trim removed 3 bases at V and 5 bases at J, leaving 2 bases unmatched. In germline, CDR1 is KGHSH, CDR2 LQKENI. The CDR3 region has the DNA TGTGCCAGCTCACCGGGACAGGGGGCGAACAATGAGCAGTTCTTC. Translation: CASSPGQGANNEQFF.

This clonotype was seen repeatedly, ten times or more. This chain links TRBV24-1 with TRBJ2-1; D remains ambiguous. V dropped 0 bases and J dropped 13 bases, with 9 bases sitting between them. The CDR3 is 12 amino acids. CDR1 is KGHDR, CDR2 SFDVKD, per germline. The CDR3: CATSDLTAVQFF. The CDR3 region has the DNA TGTGCCACCAGTGATTTGACGGCAGTCCAGTTCTTC.

The CDR3 DNA sequence: TGTGCCAGCAGCAGACTAGCGGGACGGGGCTCCTACGAGCAGTACTTC. This gives the protein CASSRLAGRGSYEQYF. The rearrangement links TRBV12-3 or TRBV12-4 to TRBJ2-7, with 11 bases identical to TRBD2. This CDR3 comprises 16 residues. With 6 bases clipped from V and 0 bases from J, the junction kept 7 bases outside the gene matches.

This rearrangement joins TRBV5-1 to TRBJ2-1; 12 nucleotides line up with TRBD2. The CDR3 has 16 amino acids. Germline V gene lookup returns CDR1 SGHRS and CDR2 YFSETQ. V lost 4 bases, J lost 3 bases, and 5 bases stayed unmatched. Here the CDR3 DNA reads TGCGCCAGCAGCCAGGGACTAGCGGGTTACTACAATGAGCAGTTCTTC. Encoded protein: CASSQGLAGYYNEQFF. The full variable domain, in which reference TRBV5-1 and TRBJ2-1 provide the parts outside the CDR3, is KAGVTQTPRYLIKTRGQQVTLSCSPISGHRSVSWYQQTPGQGLQFLFEYFSETQRNKGNFPGRFSGRQFSNSRSEMNVSTLELGDSALYLCASSQGLAGYYNEQFFGPGTRLTVL.

The rearrangement uses TRBV5-6 and TRBJ2-7; a weak D match, TRBD1 (7 bases). This CDR3 is 16 amino acids long. Trimming took 5 bases from V and 1 from J, leaving 19 bases between them. CDR1 and CDR2 (germline): SGHDT, YYEEEE. CDR3 sequence reads: CASRWGPRGVSYEQYF. As DNA, the CDR3 is TGTGCCAGCAGGTGGGGGCCCAGGGGGGTTTCCTACGAGCAGTACTTC.